This T cell receptor beta chain was recorded in a study of blood T cell repertoires in COVID-19. Study processing details: How many nucleated cells were present was estimated from reference gene primer amplification. The assay was immunoSEQ multiplex PCR, and TCRdb's table has in-frame clones only and misses some. Clonal size and the V and J genes are those of that table, whereas D and trimming came from the DNA. The sample records some 190,000 clones, around 85% being singletons. Germline CDR1 SQVTM, CDR2 ANQGSEA. This CDR3 has 13 amino acids. V was shortened by 6 bases and J by 1 base, with 12 bases between the two germline ends. Seattle's cohort entered during active infection and was followed longitudinally. This clone was counted a single time.

The sequence was obtained from a man older than 75 with COVID-19, enrolled during active disease. Specimen: peripheral blood. The V gene is TRBV29-1, the J gene TRBJ2-5; perhaps TRBD2 as D (6 bases). As DNA, the CDR3 is TGCAGCGTCCAGCGGGCCCTCCAAGAGACCCAGTACTTC. This sequence encodes CSVQRALQETQYF.